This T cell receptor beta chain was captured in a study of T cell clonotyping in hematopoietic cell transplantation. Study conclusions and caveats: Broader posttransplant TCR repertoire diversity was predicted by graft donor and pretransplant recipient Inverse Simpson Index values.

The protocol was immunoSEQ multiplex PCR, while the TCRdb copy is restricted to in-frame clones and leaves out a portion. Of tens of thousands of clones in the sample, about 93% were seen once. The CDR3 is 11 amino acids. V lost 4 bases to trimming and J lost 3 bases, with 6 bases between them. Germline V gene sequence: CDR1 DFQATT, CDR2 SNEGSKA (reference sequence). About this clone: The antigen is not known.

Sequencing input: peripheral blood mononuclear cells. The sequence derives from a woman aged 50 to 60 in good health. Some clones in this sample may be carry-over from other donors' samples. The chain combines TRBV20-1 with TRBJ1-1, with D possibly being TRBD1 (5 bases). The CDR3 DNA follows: TGCAGTGCTAAGGGGTACACTGAAGCTTTCTTT. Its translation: CSAKGYTEAFF.